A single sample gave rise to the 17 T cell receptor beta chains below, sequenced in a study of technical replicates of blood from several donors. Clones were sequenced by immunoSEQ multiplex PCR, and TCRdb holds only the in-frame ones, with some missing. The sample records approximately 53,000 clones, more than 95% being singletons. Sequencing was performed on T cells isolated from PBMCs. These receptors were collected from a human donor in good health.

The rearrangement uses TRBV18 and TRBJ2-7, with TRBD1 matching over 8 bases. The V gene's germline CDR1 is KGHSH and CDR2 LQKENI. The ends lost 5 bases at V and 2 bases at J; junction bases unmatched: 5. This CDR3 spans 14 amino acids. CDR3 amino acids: CASSDYRGAYEQYF. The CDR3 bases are TGTGCCAGCTCAGACTACAGGGGGGCCTACGAGCAGTACTTC.

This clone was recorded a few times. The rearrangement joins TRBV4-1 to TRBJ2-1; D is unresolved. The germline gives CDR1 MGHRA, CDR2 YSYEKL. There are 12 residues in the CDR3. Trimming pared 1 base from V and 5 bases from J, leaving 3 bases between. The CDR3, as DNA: TGCGCCAGCAGCCAAGTAAACAATGAGCAGTTCTTC. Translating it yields CASSQVNNEQFF.

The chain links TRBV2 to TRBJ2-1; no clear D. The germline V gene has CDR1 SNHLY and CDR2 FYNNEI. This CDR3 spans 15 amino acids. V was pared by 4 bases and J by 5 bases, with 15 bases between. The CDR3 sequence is CASSVTESGNNEQFF. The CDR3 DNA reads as TGTGCCAGCAGTGTGACGGAGTCCGGCAACAATGAGCAGTTCTTC.

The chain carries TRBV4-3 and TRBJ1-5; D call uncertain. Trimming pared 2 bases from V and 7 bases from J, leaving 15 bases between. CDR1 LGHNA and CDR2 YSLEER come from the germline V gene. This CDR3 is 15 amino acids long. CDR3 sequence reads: CASSQFSGFGQPQHF. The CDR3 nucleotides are TGCGCCAGCAGCCAATTTTCGGGATTTGGACAGCCCCAGCATTTT.

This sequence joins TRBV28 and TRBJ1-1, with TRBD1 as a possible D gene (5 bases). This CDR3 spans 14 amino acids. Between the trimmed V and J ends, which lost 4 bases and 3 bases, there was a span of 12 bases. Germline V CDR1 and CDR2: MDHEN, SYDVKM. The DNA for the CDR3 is TGTGCCAGCAGTTCCCCCTCAGGGTACACTGAAGCTTTCTTT. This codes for CASSSPSGYTEAFF.

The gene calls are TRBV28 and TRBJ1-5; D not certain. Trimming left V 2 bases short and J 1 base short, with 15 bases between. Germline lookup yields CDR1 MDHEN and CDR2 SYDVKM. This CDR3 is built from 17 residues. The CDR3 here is CASSLVTYGESNQPQHF. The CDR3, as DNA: TGTGCCAGCAGTTTAGTAACGTATGGGGAGAGCAATCAGCCCCAGCATTTT.

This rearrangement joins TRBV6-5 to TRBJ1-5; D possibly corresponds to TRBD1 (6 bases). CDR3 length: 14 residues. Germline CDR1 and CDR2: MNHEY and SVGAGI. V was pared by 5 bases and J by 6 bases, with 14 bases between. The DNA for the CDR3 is TGTGCCAGCAGTCTGCAACAGGGAGCTCAGCCCCAGCATTTT. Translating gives CASSLQQGAQPQHF.

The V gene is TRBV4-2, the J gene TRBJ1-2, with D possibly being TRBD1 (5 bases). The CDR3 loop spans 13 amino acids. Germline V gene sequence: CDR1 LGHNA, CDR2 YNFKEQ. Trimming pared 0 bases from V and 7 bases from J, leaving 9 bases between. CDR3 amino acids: CASSQDRGGGYTF. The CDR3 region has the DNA TGTGCCAGCAGCCAAGATCGGGGGGGTGGCTACACCTTC.

The CDR3: CASSPHGGAEEAFF. DNA for the CDR3: TGTGCCAGTTCCCCCCATGGGGGCGCTGAAGAAGCTTTCTTT. The V call is TRBV19, the J call TRBJ1-1; D might be TRBD1 (6 bases). The CDR3 runs to 14 residues. Germline CDR1 reads LNHDA; CDR2 reads SQIVND (reference sequence). Trimming removed 8 bases at V and 8 bases at J, with 21 bases between.

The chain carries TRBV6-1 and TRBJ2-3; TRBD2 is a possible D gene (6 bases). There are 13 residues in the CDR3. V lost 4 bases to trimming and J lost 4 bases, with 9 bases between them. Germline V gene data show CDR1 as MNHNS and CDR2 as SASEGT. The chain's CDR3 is CASSGRGADTQYF. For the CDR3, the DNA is TGTGCCAGCAGTGGTCGCGGGGCAGATACGCAGTATTTT.

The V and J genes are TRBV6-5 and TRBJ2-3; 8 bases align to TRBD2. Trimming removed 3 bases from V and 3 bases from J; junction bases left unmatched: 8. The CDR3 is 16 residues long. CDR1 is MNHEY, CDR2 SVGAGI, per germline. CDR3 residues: CASSYAKREITDTQYF. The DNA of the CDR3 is TGTGCCAGCAGTTATGCAAAGCGGGAGATAACAGATACGCAGTATTTT.

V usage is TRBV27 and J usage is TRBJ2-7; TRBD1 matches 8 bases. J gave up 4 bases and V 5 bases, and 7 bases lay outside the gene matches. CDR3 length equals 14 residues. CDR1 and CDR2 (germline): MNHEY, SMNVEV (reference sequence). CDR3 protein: CASSPWTGRYEQYF. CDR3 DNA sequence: TGTGCCAGCAGTCCGTGGACAGGGAGGTACGAGCAGTACTTC.

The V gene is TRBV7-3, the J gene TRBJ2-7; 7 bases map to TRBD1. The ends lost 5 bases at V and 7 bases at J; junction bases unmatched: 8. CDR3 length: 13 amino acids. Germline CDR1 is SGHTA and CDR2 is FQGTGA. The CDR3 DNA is TGTGCCAGCAGCCCTGGACAGGAAGGAGAGCAGTACTTC. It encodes CASSPGQEGEQYF.

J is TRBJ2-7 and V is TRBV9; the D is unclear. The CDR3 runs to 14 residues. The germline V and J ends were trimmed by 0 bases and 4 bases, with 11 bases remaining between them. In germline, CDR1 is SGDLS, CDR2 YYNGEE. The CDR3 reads CASSVGLKRYEQYF. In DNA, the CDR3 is TGTGCCAGCAGCGTAGGGCTCAAGCGATACGAGCAGTACTTC.

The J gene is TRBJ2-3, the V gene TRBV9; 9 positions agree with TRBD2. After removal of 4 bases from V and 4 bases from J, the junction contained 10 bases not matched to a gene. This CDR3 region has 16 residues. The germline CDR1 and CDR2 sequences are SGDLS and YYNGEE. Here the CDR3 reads CASSPYSGTSPDTQYF. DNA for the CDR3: TGTGCCAGCAGCCCCTACTCCGGGACTAGCCCAGATACGCAGTATTTT.

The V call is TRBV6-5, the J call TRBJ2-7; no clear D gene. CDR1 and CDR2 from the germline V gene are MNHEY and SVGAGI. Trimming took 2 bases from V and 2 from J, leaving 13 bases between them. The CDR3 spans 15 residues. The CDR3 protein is CASSYRLASPYEQYF. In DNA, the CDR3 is TGTGCCAGCAGTTACCGCCTGGCATCTCCCTACGAGCAGTACTTC.

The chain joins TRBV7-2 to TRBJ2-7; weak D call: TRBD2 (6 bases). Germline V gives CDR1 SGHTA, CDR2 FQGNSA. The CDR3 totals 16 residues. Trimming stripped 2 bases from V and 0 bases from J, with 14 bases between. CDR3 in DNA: TGTGCCAGCAGCTTAATCAGCGGGTTACGCTCCTACGAGCAGTACTTC. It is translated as CASSLISGLRSYEQYF.